The T cell receptor beta chain under discussion was sequenced for a study of T cell repertoires in cytomegalovirus infection. General observations from the study: Summed frequency of shared TCR beta families picked out CMV carriers who also had the relevant HLA.

One entry per CDR3 protein, called by TCRdb with MiXCR from the reads. The table records about 230,000 distinct CDR3 sequences, roughly 22% of them present only once. The length of the CDR3 is 14 residues. The ends were cut back, 5 bases at V and 3 bases at J, with 14 bases in the middle. Germline CDR1 and CDR2: SGHVS and FQNEAQ. This clonotype was seen only a few times. Antigen: not known. Material: CD8+ T cells from PBMCs. The clonotype was recovered from a human donor in good health (CMV status not recorded). Some clones in this sample may be carry-over from other donors' samples. The chain is built from TRBV7-8 and TRBJ2-7; perhaps TRBD1 as D (6 bases). CDR3 in amino acids: CASSGVQGIYEQYF. CDR3 DNA: TGTGCCAGCAGCGGGGTCCAGGGGATCTACGAGCAGTACTTC.